This T cell receptor beta chain was recovered during a study of blood T cell repertoires in COVID-19. Study-level background: Specimens from acute and convalescent COVID-19 originated in the United States, Italy and Spain. PBMCs, B-cell-depleted T cells, or T cells provided the cDNA or gDNA that made up the material.

During active infection, Seattle patients enrolled and were then monitored through disease. Germline lookup yields CDR1 SGHTA and CDR2 FQGNSA. CDR3 length: 14 residues. V lost 1 base, J lost 7 bases, and 10 bases lay in between. This clone showed up just a few times. Libraries were prepared by immunoSEQ multiplex PCR; TCRdb keeps only in-frame clonotypes and omits some of them. The table shows 25,000 to 35,000 clones, with over 75% occurring only once. The gene calls are TRBV7-2 and TRBJ1-4; D is possibly TRBD1 (6 bases). The receptor's source is a man between 60 and 75 years old with COVID-19, enrolled during active disease. Sequencing used peripheral blood. The CDR3 DNA is TGTGCCAGCAGCTTAGGGGGGCCCCTTGAAAAACTGTTTTTT. Its protein is CASSLGGPLEKLFF.